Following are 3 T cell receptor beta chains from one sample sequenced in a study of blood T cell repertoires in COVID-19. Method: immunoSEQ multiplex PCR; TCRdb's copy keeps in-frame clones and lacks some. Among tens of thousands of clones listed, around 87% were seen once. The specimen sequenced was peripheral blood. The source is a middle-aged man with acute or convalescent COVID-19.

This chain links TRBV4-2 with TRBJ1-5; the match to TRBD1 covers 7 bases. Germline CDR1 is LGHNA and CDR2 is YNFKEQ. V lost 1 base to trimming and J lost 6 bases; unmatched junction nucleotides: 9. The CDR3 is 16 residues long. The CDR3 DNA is TGTGCCAGCAGCCAAGTTACAGGGGACCCCGGTCAGCCCCAGCATTTT. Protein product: CASSQVTGDPGQPQHF.

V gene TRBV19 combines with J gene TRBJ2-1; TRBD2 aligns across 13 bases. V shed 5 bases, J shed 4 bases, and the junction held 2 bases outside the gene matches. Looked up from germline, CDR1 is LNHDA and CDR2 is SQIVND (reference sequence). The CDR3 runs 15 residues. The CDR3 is CASSVGLAGYNEQFF. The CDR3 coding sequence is TGTGCCAGTAGTGTGGGACTAGCGGGATACAATGAGCAGTTCTTC.

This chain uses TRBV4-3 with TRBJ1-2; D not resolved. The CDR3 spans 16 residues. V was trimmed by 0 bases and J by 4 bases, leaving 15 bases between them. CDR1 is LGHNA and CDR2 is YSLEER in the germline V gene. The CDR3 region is CASSQETHGEPYGYTF. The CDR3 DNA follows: TGCGCCAGCAGCCAAGAGACTCATGGGGAGCCCTATGGCTACACCTTC.